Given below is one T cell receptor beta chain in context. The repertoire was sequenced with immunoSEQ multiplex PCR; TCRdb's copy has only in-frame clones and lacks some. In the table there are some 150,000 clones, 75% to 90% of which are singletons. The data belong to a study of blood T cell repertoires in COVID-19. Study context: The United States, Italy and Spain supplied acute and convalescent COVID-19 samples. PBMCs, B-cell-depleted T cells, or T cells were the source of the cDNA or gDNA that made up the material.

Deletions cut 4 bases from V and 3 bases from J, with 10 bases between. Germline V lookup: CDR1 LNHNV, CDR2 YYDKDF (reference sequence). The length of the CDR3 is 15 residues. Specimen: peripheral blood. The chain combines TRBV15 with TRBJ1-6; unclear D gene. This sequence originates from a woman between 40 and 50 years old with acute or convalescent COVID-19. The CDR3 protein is CATSMVQNYNSPLHF. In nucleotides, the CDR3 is TGTGCCACCAGCATGGTGCAGAACTATAATTCACCCCTCCACTTT.